The source of this T cell receptor beta chain is a study of OX40 agonist ivuxolimab in advanced cancers. Study-wide context: Patients in dose escalation had liver, melanoma, kidney or head and neck cancers.

V lost 8 bases, J lost 6 bases, and 10 bases lay in between. The CDR3 is made up of 12 amino acids. CDR1 is LNHDA and CDR2 is SQIVND in the germline V gene (reference sequence). Blood sampling took place at baseline, cycle 4 day 1, and cycle 7 day 1. This clone appeared a few times. The data were produced by immunoSEQ multiplex PCR, yet TCRdb's version contains in-frame clones alone and is incomplete. The sample has some 15,000 clones, approximately 80% seen once. V is TRBV19 and J is TRBJ2-2; no definite D call. The receptor's source is an adult with an advanced solid tumor such as melanoma, head and neck, liver or kidney cancer. Sequencing was performed on CD4+ or CD8+ T cells sorted from blood, taken in a trial of the OX40 agonist ivuxolimab. The CDR3 bases are TGTGCCAGTCCGGATGGGGCCGGGGAGCTGTTTTTT. Protein sequence: CASPDGAGELFF.